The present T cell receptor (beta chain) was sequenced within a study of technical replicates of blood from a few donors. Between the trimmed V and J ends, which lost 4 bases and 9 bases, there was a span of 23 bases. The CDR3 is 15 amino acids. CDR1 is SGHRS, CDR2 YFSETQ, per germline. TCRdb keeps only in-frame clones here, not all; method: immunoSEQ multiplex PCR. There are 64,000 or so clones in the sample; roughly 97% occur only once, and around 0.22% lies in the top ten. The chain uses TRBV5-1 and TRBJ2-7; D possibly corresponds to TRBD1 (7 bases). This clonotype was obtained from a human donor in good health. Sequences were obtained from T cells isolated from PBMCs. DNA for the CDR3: TGCGCCAGCAGCCCTGGGGGGCAGGGGGGCTGGAGGCAGTACTTC. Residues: CASSPGGQGGWRQYF.